These 15 T cell receptor beta chains were sequenced from one sample in a study of cytomegalovirus exposure and HLA in healthy donors. PCR employed 60 Vbeta and 13 Jbeta primers. Profiled with immunoSEQ multiplex PCR; TCRdb holds only in-frame clones, not every one. The sample carries about 110,000 clones, 75% to 85% recorded once. The sample was PBMCs. These receptors originate from a young man in good health and CMV-seronegative.

The J gene is TRBJ2-5, the V gene TRBV7-6; D not resolved. Germline V lookup: CDR1 SGHVS, CDR2 FNYEAQ. The CDR3 covers 16 residues. Trimming stripped 2 bases from V and 4 bases from J, with 17 bases between. Written as DNA, the CDR3 is TGTGCCAGCAGCTTATCGGCAGGCCTGAGAAGAGAGACCCAGTACTTC. Translating it yields CASSLSAGLRRETQYF. Complete variable domain (other parts from reference TRBV7-6 and TRBJ2-5): GAGVSQSPRYKVTKRGQDVALRCDPISGHVSLYWYRQALGQGPEFLTYFNYEAQQDKSGLPNDRFSAERPEGSISTLTIQRTEQRDSAMYRCASSLSAGLRRETQYFGPGTRLLVL.

The chain links TRBV6-4 to TRBJ1-2, with 9 bases aligning to TRBD1. The germline CDR1 and CDR2 sequences are MRHNA and SNTAGT. This CDR3 has 14 amino acids. After removal of 0 bases from V and 7 bases from J, the junction contained 3 bases not matched to a gene. The CDR3 coding sequence is TGTGCCAGCAGTGACTCTGGGGACAGGGCTGGCTACACCTTC. This encodes CASSDSGDRAGYTF.

The gene calls are TRBV27 and TRBJ1-4; D gene unclear. Trimming took off 5 bases at V and 6 bases at J, with 16 bases between the two ends. The CDR3 is made up of 15 amino acids. Germline lookup yields CDR1 MNHEY and CDR2 SMNVEV (reference sequence). CDR3 protein: CASSPSSGFHEKLFF. The CDR3 DNA is TGTGCCAGCAGTCCCTCGTCGGGGTTCCATGAAAAACTGTTTTTT.

The chain recombines TRBV29-1 with TRBJ2-1; tentative D call: TRBD1 (6 bases). Germline CDR1 SQVTM, CDR2 ANQGSEA. The CDR3 loop spans 13 amino acids. Between the trimmed V and J ends, which lost 7 bases and 4 bases, there was a span of 14 bases. This CDR3 is CSATGTLYNEQFF. DNA of the CDR3: TGCAGCGCCACCGGGACACTATACAATGAGCAGTTCTTC.

V gene TRBV30 combines with J gene TRBJ1-4; weak D call: TRBD1 (6 bases). V was clipped by 3 bases and J by 4 bases, with 12 bases between them. Per the germline V gene, CDR1 is GTSNPN and CDR2 is SVGIG (reference sequence). The CDR3 runs to 14 residues. CDR3 nucleotide sequence: TGTGCCTGGAGGGGGGGGGCCCGTAATGAAAAACTGTTTTTT. Translating it yields CAWRGGARNEKLFF.

The sample holds a few counts of this clone. The chain has TRBV5-1 and TRBJ1-1; perhaps TRBD1 as D (5 bases). Germline assignment: CDR1 SGHRS and CDR2 YFSETQ. This CDR3 spans 15 amino acids. Trimming removed 5 bases at V and 5 bases at J, with 19 bases between. The CDR3 DNA is TGCGCCAGCAGGCGGGGTCTGGTGGAGGGGACTGAAGCTTTCTTT. Its translation is CASRRGLVEGTEAFF.

The rearrangement joins TRBV10-3 to TRBJ2-7; D perhaps matches TRBD2 (5 bases). V was shortened by 8 bases and J by 0 bases, with 8 bases between the two germline ends. This CDR3 is 12 amino acids long. CDR1 is ENHRY, CDR2 SYGVKD, per germline. The CDR3: CAIRGSSYEQYF. The DNA of the CDR3 is TGTGCCATCCGGGGATCCTCCTACGAGCAGTACTTC.

The sample holds a few counts of this clone. This rearrangement joins TRBV4-3 to TRBJ2-1; 9 bases agree with TRBD1. In germline, CDR1 is LGHNA, CDR2 YSLEER. The CDR3 runs to 13 residues. Germline trimming cut 3 bases from V and 15 bases from J; bases unmatched to any gene: 9. CDR3 nucleotides: TGCGCCAGCAGCCAGGAACCGGGACAGGGTTTGTTCTTC. Amino acid sequence: CASSQEPGQGLFF.

This chain joins TRBV28 and TRBJ2-2; no clear D. The CDR3 contains 15 residues. V gave up 7 bases and J gave up 1 base, with 13 bases separating them. CDR1 MDHEN and CDR2 SYDVKM come from the germline V gene. The CDR3 loop is CASKTAAGNTGELFF. CDR3 nucleotides: TGTGCCAGCAAAACGGCAGCAGGGAACACCGGGGAGCTGTTTTTT.

This clone was observed once. The chain is built from TRBV19 and TRBJ2-5; the D gene is possibly TRBD1 (6 bases). CDR3 size: 13 residues. Germline lookup yields CDR1 LNHDA and CDR2 SQIVND (reference sequence). Trimming took 4 bases from V and 2 from J, leaving 8 bases between them. CDR3 nucleotide sequence: TGTGCCAGTAGTACGGACAGACAAGAGACCCAGTACTTC. As protein: CASSTDRQETQYF.

This chain connects TRBV7-8 to TRBJ2-1; 9 bases align to TRBD2. The CDR3 loop spans 16 amino acids. J lost 4 bases, V lost 5 bases, and 9 bases had no gene match. The V gene's germline CDR1 is SGHVS and CDR2 FQNEAQ. CDR3 coding DNA: TGTGCCAGCAGCATAGAAGCGGGAGGAGGTTACAATGAGCAGTTCTTC. It translates to CASSIEAGGGYNEQFF.

The gene calls are TRBV5-1 and TRBJ2-1; 8 bases fit TRBD2. After removal of 2 bases from V and 5 bases from J, the junction contained 6 bases not matched to a gene. The CDR3 totals 15 residues. In germline, CDR1 is SGHRS, CDR2 YFSETQ. The DNA for the CDR3 is TGCGCCAGCAGCTTAGACGCGGGGGGTCACAATGAGCAGTTCTTC. This translates into CASSLDAGGHNEQFF.

This sequence joins TRBV6-5 and TRBJ1-4, with D perhaps TRBD1 (6 bases). CDR1 is MNHEY, CDR2 SVGAGI, per germline. This CDR3 is 16 amino acids long. Trimming left V 0 bases short and J 7 bases short, with 15 bases between. The CDR3: CASSYSFRGGSEKLFF. Written as DNA, the CDR3 is TGTGCCAGCAGTTACTCATTCAGGGGCGGGAGTGAAAAACTGTTTTTT.

The chain is built from TRBV25-1 and TRBJ1-2; D ambiguous. With 0 bases removed from V and 1 base from J, the gap between germline ends came to 3 bases. The germline CDR1 and CDR2 sequences are MGHDK and SYGVNS. The CDR3 has 13 amino acids. As DNA, the CDR3 is TGTGCCAGCAGTGAATACAATAACTATGGCTACACCTTC. It codes for CASSEYNNYGYTF.

This clone was seen only once. The chain joins TRBV7-2 to TRBJ2-2; 9 nucleotides line up with TRBD1. V shed 0 bases, J shed 5 bases, and the junction held 4 bases outside the gene matches. Germline V CDR1 and CDR2: SGHTA, FQGNSA. The CDR3 runs to 16 residues. CDR3 sequence: CASSLAGTGSTGELFF. In DNA form, the CDR3 reads TGTGCCAGCAGCTTAGCGGGGACAGGGTCTACCGGGGAGCTGTTTTTT.